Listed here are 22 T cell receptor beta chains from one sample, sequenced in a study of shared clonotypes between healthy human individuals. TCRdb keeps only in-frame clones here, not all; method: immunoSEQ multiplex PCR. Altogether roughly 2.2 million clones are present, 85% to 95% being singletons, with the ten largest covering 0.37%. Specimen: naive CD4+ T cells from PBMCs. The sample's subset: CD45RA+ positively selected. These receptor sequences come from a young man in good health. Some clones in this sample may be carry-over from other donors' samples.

The CDR3 reads CASSLGQAQETQYF. CDR3 in DNA: TGTGCCAGCTCACTCGGACAGGCCCAAGAGACCCAGTACTTC. The chain uses TRBV18 and TRBJ2-5, with 7 bases fitting TRBD1. With V trimmed by 4 bases and J by 1 base, 3 bases remained unmatched. The CDR3 is 14 residues long. CDR1 and CDR2 from the germline V gene are KGHSH and LQKENI.

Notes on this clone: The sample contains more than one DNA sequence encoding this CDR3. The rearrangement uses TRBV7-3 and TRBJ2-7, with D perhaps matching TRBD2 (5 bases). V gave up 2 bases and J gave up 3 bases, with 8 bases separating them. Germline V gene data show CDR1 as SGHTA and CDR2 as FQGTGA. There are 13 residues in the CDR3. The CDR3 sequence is CASSLGRDYEQYF. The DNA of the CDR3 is TGTGCCAGCAGCTTAGGCCGGGACTACGAGCAGTACTTC.

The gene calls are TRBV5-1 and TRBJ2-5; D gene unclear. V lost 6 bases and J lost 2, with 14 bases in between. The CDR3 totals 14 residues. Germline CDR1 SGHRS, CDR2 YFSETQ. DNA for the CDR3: TGCGCCAGCACCGTCGATAACCCACAAGAGACCCAGTACTTC. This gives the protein CASTVDNPQETQYF.

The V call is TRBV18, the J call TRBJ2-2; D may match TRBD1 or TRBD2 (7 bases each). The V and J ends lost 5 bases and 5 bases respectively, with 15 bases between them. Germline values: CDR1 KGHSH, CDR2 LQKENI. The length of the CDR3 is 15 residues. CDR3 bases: TGTGCCAGCTCAACGAGCGGGACAGAAACCGGGGAGCTGTTTTTT. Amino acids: CASSTSGTETGELFF. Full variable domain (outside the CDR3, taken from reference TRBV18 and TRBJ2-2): NAGVMQNPRHLVRRRGQEARLRCSPMKGHSHVYWYRQLPEEGLKFMVYLQKENIIDESGMPKERFSAEFPKEGPSILRIQQVVRGDSAAYFCASSTSGTETGELFFGEGSRLTVL.

Here the CDR3 reads CASSQEGSGNSPLHF. Here the CDR3 DNA reads TGTGCCAGCAGCCAAGAGGGGAGCGGTAATTCACCCCTCCACTTT. The chain employs TRBV14 and TRBJ1-6; D is unresolved. The V gene's germline CDR1 is SGHDN and CDR2 FVKESK. Trimming removed 0 bases at V and 6 bases at J, with 9 bases between. This CDR3 has 15 amino acids.

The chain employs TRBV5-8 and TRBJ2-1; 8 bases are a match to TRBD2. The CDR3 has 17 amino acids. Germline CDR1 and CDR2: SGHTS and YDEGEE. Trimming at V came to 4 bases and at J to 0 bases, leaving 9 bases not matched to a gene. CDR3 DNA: TGTGCCAGCAGCATAATGACTAGCGCGATCTCCTACAATGAGCAGTTCTTC. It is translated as CASSIMTSAISYNEQFF.

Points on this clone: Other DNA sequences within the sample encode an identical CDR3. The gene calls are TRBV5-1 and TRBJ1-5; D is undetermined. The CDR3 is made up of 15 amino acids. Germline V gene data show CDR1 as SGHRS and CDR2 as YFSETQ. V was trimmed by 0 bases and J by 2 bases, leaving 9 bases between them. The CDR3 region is CASSLEGGGNQPQHF. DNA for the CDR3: TGCGCCAGCAGCTTGGAAGGTGGCGGCAATCAGCCCCAGCATTTT.

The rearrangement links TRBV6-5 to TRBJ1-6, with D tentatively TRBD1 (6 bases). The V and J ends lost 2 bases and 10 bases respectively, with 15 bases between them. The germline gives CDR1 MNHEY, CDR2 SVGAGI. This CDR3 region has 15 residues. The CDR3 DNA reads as TGTGCCAGCAGTTACACAAGGGACATAGGATCACCCCTCCACTTT. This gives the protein CASSYTRDIGSPLHF.

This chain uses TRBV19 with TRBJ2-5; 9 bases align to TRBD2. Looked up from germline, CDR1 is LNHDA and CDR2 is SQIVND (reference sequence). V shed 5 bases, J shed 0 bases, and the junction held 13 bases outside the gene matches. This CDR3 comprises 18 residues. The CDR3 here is CASSPSPYLAGYQETQYF. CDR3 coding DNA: TGTGCCAGTAGTCCCAGCCCGTATCTAGCGGGATACCAAGAGACCCAGTACTTC.

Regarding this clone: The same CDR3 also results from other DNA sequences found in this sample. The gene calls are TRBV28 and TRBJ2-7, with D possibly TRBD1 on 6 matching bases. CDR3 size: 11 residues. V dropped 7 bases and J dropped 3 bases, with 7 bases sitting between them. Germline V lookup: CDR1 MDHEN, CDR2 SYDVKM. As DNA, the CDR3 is TGTGCCAGCACGACAGGCTACGAGCAGTACTTC. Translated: CASTTGYEQYF.

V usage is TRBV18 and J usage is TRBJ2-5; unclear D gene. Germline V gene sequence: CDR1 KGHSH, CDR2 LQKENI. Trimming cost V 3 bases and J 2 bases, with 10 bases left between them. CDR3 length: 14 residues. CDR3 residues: CASSPSLTQETQYF. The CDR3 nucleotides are TGTGCCAGCTCACCGAGCCTCACTCAAGAGACCCAGTACTTC.

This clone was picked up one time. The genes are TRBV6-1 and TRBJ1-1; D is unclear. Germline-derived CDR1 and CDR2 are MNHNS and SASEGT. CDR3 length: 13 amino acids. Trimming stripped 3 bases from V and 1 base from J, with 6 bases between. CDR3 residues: CASSDNKNTEAFF. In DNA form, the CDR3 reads TGTGCCAGCAGTGACAACAAGAACACTGAAGCTTTCTTT.

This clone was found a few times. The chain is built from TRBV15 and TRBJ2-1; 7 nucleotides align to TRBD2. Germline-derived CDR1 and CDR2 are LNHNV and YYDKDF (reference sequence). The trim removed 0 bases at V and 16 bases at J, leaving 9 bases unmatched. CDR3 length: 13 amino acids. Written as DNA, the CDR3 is TGTGCCACCAGCAGAGATAGAACGGGGAGGGAATTCTTC. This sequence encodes CATSRDRTGREFF.

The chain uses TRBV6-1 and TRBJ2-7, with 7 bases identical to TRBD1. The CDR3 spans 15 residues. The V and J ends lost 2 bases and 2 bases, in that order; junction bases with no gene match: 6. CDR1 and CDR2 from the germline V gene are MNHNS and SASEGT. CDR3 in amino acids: CASSELQGLTYEQYF. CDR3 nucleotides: TGTGCCAGCAGTGAATTACAGGGGCTCACCTACGAGCAGTACTTC.

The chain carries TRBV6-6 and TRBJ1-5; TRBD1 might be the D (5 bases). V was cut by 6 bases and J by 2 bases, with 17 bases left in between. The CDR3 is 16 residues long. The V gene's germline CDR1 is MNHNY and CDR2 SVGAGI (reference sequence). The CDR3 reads CASSEPDNMGNQPQHF. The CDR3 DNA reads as TGTGCCAGCAGCGAACCGGACAACATGGGCAATCAGCCCCAGCATTTT.

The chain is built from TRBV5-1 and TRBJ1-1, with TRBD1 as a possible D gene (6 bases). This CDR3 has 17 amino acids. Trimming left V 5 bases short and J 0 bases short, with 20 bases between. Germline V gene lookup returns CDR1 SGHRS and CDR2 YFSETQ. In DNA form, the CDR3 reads TGCGCCAGCAGTCTATCATGGGCCCGGGACATGAACACTGAAGCTTTCTTT. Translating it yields CASSLSWARDMNTEAFF.

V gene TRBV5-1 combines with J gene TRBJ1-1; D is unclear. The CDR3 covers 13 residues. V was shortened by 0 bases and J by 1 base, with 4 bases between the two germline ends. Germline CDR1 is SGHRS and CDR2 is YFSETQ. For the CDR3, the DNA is TGCGCCAGCAGCTTGGTATGGAACACTGAAGCTTTCTTT. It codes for CASSLVWNTEAFF.

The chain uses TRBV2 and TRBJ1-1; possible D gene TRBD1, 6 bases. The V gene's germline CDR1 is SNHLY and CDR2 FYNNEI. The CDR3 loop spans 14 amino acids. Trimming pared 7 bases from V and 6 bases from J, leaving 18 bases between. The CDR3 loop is CASITTGLGSEAFF. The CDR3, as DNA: TGTGCCAGCATTACGACAGGCCTAGGCTCTGAAGCTTTCTTT.

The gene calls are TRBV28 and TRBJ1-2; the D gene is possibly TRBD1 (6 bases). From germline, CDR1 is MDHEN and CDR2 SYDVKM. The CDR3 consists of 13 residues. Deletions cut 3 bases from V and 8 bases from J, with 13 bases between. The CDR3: CASSLTGGFGYTF. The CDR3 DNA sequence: TGTGCCAGCAGTTTGACAGGTGGCTTCGGCTACACCTTC.

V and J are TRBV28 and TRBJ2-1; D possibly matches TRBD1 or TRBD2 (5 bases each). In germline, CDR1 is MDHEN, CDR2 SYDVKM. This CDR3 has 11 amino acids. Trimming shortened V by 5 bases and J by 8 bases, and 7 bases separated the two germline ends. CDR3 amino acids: CASSRGHEQFF. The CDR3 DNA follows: TGTGCCAGCAGTCGGGGCCATGAGCAGTTCTTC.

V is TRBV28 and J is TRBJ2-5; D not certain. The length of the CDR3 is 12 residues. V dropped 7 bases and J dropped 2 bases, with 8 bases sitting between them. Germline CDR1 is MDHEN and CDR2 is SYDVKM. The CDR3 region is CASMASQETQYF. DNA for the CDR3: TGTGCCAGCATGGCTTCTCAAGAGACCCAGTACTTC.

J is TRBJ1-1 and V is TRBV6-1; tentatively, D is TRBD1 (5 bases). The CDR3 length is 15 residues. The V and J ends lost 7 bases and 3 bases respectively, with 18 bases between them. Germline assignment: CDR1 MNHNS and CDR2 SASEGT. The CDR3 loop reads CASIAGTGLYTEAFF. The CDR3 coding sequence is TGTGCCAGCATTGCCGGGACCGGCCTTTACACTGAAGCTTTCTTT.